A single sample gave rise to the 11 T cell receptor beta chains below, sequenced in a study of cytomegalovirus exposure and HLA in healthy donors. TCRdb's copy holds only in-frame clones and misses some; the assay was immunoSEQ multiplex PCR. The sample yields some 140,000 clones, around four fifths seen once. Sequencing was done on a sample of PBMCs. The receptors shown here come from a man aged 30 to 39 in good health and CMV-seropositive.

CDR3 region: CSVETGSKNIQYF. The CDR3 region has the DNA TGCAGCGTTGAGACGGGGTCCAAAAACATTCAGTACTTC. The chain is built from TRBV29-1 and TRBJ2-4; D possibly corresponds to TRBD2 (5 bases). From germline, CDR1 is SQVTM and CDR2 ANQGSEA. The CDR3 spans 13 residues. V was pared by 3 bases and J by 2 bases, with 8 bases between.

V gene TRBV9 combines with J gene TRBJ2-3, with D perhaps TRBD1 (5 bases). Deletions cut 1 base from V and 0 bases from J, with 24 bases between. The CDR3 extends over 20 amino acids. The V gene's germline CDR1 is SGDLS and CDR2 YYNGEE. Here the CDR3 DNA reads TGTGCCAGCAGCGTAACAGGTGGACACACCCGGACGCTTAGCACAGATACGCAGTATTTT. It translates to CASSVTGGHTRTLSTDTQYF.

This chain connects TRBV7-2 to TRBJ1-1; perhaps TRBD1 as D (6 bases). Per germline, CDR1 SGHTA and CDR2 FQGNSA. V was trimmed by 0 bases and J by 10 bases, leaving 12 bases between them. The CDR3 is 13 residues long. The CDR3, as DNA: TGTGCCAGCAGCTTAGCAGGAGGGGGGGGAGCTTTCTTT. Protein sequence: CASSLAGGGGAFF.

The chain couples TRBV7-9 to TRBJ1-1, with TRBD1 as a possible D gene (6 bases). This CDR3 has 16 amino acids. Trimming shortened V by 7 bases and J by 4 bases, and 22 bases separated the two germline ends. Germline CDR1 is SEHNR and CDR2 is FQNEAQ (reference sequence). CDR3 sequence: CASTHPGGGASTEAFF. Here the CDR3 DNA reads TGTGCCAGCACCCACCCCGGAGGGGGGGCGAGCACTGAAGCTTTCTTT.

The CDR3 loop is CASSYSGQFSTDTQYF. Written as DNA, the CDR3 is TGTGCCAGCAGTTACTCGGGGCAATTTAGCACAGATACGCAGTATTTT. The chain combines TRBV6-5 with TRBJ2-3, with D perhaps TRBD1 (5 bases). V gave up 0 bases and J gave up 0 bases, with 10 bases separating them. In germline, CDR1 is MNHEY, CDR2 SVGAGI. The CDR3 loop spans 16 amino acids.

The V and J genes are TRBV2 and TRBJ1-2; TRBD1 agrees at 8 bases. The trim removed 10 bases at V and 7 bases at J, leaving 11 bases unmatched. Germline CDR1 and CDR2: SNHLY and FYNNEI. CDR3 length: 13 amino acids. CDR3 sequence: CATYRDRRGGYTF. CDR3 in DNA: TGTGCCACATACCGGGACAGGAGAGGTGGCTACACCTTC.

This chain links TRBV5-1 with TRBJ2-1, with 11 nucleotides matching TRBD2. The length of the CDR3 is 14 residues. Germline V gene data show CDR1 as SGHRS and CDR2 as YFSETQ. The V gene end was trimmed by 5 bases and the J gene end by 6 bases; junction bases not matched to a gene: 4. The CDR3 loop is CASRELAGVNEQFF. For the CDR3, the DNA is TGCGCCAGCAGGGAACTAGCGGGAGTCAATGAGCAGTTCTTC.

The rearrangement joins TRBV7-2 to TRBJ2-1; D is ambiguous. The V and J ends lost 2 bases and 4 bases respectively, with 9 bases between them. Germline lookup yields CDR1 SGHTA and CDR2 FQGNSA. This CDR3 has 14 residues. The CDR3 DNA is TGTGCCAGCAGCTTATTCTGGCAGTACAATGAGCAGTTCTTC. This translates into CASSLFWQYNEQFF.

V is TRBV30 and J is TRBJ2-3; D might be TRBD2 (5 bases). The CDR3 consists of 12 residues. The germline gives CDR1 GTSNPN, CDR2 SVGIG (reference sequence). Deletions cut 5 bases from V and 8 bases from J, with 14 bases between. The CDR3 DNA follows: TGTGCCTGGGATTCCCAGCGGTCTACGCAGTATTTT. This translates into CAWDSQRSTQYF.

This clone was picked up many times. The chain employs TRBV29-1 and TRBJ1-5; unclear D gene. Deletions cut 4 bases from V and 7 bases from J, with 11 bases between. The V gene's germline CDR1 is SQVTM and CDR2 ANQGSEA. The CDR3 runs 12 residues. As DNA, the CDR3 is TGCAGCGTTGGGGAGGTGGGGCAGCCCCAGCATTTT. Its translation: CSVGEVGQPQHF.

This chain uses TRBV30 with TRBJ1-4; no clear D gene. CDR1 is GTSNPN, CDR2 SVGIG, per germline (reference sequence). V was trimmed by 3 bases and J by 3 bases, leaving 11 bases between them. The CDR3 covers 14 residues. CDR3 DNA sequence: TGTGCCTGGAGCGGGGAAGGAGCTAATGAAAAACTGTTTTTT. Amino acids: CAWSGEGANEKLFF. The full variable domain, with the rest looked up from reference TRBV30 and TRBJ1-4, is SQTIHQWPATLVQPVGSPLSLECTVEGTSNPNLYWYRQAAGRGLQLLFYSVGIGQISSEVPQNLSASRPQDRQFILSSKKLLLSDSGFYLCAWSGEGANEKLFFGSGTQLSVL.